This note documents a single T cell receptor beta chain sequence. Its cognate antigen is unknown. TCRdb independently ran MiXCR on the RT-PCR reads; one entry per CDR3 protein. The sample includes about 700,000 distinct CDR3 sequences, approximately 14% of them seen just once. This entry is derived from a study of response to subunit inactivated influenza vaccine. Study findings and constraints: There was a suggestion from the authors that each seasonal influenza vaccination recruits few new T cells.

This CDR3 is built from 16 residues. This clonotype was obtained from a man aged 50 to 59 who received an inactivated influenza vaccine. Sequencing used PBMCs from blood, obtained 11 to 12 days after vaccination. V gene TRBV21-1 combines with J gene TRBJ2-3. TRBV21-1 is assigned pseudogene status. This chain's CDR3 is CASSKFASCRTDTQYF. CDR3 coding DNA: TGTGCCAGCAGCAAATTCGCTAGCTGCCGCACAGATACGCAGTATTTT.